This entry lists 13 T cell receptor beta chains sequenced from one sample in a study of T-cell reconstitution after alpha-beta-depleted transplantation in children. For TCRbeta, the library was prepared with unique molecular identifiers. Each CDR3 protein is one row after TCRdb ran MiXCR on the PCR reads. Seen here are 70,000 to 100,000 distinct CDR3 sequences, 10% to 15% observed once, and the top ten hold approximately 15%. The material sequenced was PBMCs from the stem cell graft donor, taken from the stem cell graft. The receptor source for this set is a human donor who donated a stem cell graft to a child with inherited bone marrow failure.

V usage is TRBV7-2 and J usage is TRBJ2-3; 8 bases line up with TRBD2. J gave up 2 bases and V 0 bases, and 1 base lay outside the gene matches. CDR3 size: 15 residues. Per germline, CDR1 SGHTA and CDR2 FQGNSA. The CDR3 sequence is CASSLASGATDTQYF. As DNA, the CDR3 is TGTGCCAGCAGCTTAGCTAGCGGGGCCACAGATACGCAGTATTTT. Combining the CDR3 with reference TRBV7-2 and TRBJ2-3 gives the whole variable domain GAGVSQSPSNKVTEKGKDVELRCDPISGHTALYWYRQSLGQGLEFLIYFQGNSAPDKSGLPSDRFSAERTGGSVSTLTIQRTQQEDSAVYLCASSLASGATDTQYFGPGTRLTVL.

There are many counts of this clonotype. The V and J genes are TRBV9 and TRBJ2-7, with a weak D call TRBD2 (5 bases). The V gene's germline CDR1 is SGDLS and CDR2 YYNGEE. The CDR3 has 13 residues. Between the trimmed V and J ends, which lost 3 bases and 0 bases, there was a span of 7 bases. Here the CDR3 reads CASSAGSSYEQYF. DNA of the CDR3: TGTGCCAGCAGCGCGGGGAGCTCCTACGAGCAGTACTTC.

Comment on this clonotype: A single base separates this from a much larger clone, so it may be a read error. The J gene is TRBJ2-7, the V gene TRBV7-2, with D tentatively TRBD1 or TRBD2 (5 bases each). The germline CDR1 and CDR2 sequences are SGHTA and FQGNSA. This CDR3 contains 13 residues. CDR3 DNA sequence: TGTGCCAGCAGCTTAGGATTTGGGGACCCGGCGGACTTC. This translates into CASSLGFGDPADF.

This clonotype was counted many times. The chain combines TRBV7-2 with TRBJ2-7; 13 positions agree with TRBD2. Trimming removed 1 base from V and 13 bases from J; junction bases left unmatched: 1. Germline V gene data show CDR1 as SGHTA and CDR2 as FQGNSA. The CDR3 runs 12 residues. The CDR3 DNA reads TGTGCCAGCAGCTTAGGGACTAGCGGGAGTTACTTC. This codes for CASSLGTSGSYF.

This clonotype has ten or more counts. The rearrangement joins TRBV20-1 to TRBJ2-7; D is possibly TRBD2 (6 bases). V lost 3 bases to trimming and J lost 0 bases, with 9 bases between them. The V gene's germline CDR1 is DFQATT and CDR2 SNEGSKA (reference sequence). The CDR3 contains 13 residues. The CDR3 loop is CSARRGLSYEQYF. CDR3 DNA: TGCAGTGCTAGGCGGGGCCTCTCCTACGAGCAGTACTTC.

This clonotype was seen repeatedly, ten times or more. For the CDR3, the DNA is TGTGCCATCAGTGAGTCACTAGCGAGTGAGCAGTTCTTC. Encoded protein: CAISESLASEQFF. The chain carries TRBV10-3 and TRBJ2-1; 7 bases match TRBD2. The CDR3 runs 13 residues. V shed 0 bases and J 9 bases; nucleotides not matched to a gene: 2. Looked up from germline, CDR1 is ENHRY and CDR2 is SYGVKD.

The rearrangement uses TRBV29-1 and TRBJ2-7; maybe TRBD2 (6 bases). Germline CDR1 reads SQVTM; CDR2 reads ANQGSEA. V lost 5 bases and J 4 bases, leaving 12 bases between the germline ends. This CDR3 contains 12 residues. CDR3 residues: CSVPGELYEQYF. The CDR3, as DNA: TGCAGCGTTCCGGGAGAGCTATACGAGCAGTACTTC.

In its sample, this clonotype was seen many times. The V gene is TRBV7-9, the J gene TRBJ1-1, with D perhaps TRBD1 (5 bases). CDR3 length: 14 residues. Trimming shortened V by 6 bases and J by 1 base, and 12 bases separated the two germline ends. Per the germline V gene, CDR1 is SEHNR and CDR2 is FQNEAQ (reference sequence). The CDR3 coding sequence is TGTGCCAGCAGACCTGGTGGGGCGAACACTGAAGCTTTCTTT. Encoded protein: CASRPGGANTEAFF.

This clonotype showed up many times. This chain connects TRBV6-5 to TRBJ1-1, with D possibly matching TRBD1 (5 bases). V shed 2 bases and J shed 0 bases, with 13 bases lying between them. This CDR3 contains 16 residues. Germline assignment: CDR1 MNHEY and CDR2 SVGAGI. The CDR3 reads CASSYGAADMNTEAFF. CDR3 nucleotides: TGTGCCAGCAGTTACGGGGCAGCCGACATGAACACTGAAGCTTTCTTT.

This clonotype occurred many times. V usage is TRBV7-2 and J usage is TRBJ2-5; 12 bases are shared with TRBD2. CDR1 and CDR2 from the germline V gene are SGHTA and FQGNSA. There are 15 residues in the CDR3. The trim removed 5 bases at V and 7 bases at J, leaving 8 bases unmatched. The CDR3 nucleotides are TGTGCCAGCAGCCCAAGACTAGCGGGGGCCGGGACCCAGTACTTC. This encodes CASSPRLAGAGTQYF.

This clonotype was seen a few times. This chain links TRBV30 with TRBJ2-1; the D gene is possibly TRBD2 (5 bases). The length of the CDR3 is 14 residues. Germline V gene sequence: CDR1 GTSNPN, CDR2 SVGIG (reference sequence). V was clipped by 8 bases and J by 6 bases, with 20 bases between them. CDR3 nucleotides: TGTGCCGCAAGGAGGCCTCCAGGAGGCAATGAGCAGTTCTTC. Protein product: CAARRPPGGNEQFF.

This clonotype was counted at least ten times. V is TRBV20-1 and J is TRBJ1-1; D gene unclear. The CDR3 covers 14 residues. The V gene lost 0 bases and the J gene lost 6 bases, with 14 bases spanning the gap. Germline V gene sequence: CDR1 DFQATT, CDR2 SNEGSKA (reference sequence). CDR3 DNA sequence: TGCAGTGCTAGAGATCGGCGCGGGTTCGCTGAAGCTTTCTTT. Protein: CSARDRRGFAEAFF.

The sample holds many counts of this clonotype. The gene calls are TRBV10-3 and TRBJ2-6; TRBD1 aligns across 11 bases. The germline V gene encodes CDR1 ENHRY and CDR2 SYGVKD. Trimming cost V 3 bases and J 4 bases; bases outside gene matches: 2. CDR3 size: 16 residues. The CDR3 sequence is CAISDGQGAGANVLTF. CDR3 sequence (DNA): TGTGCCATCAGTGACGGACAGGGGGCCGGGGCCAACGTCCTGACTTTC.